The 27 T cell receptor beta chains reported below all come from one sample, sequenced in a study of blood T cell repertoires in COVID-19. Assay: immunoSEQ multiplex PCR; the TCRdb copy retains only in-frame clones and omits some. The sample holds 190,000 or so clones; 94% are singletons and the top ten take about 0.76%. Sequencing used peripheral blood. These receptors came from a man between 25 and 39 years old with COVID-19, enrolled during active disease.

The rearrangement joins TRBV7-9 to TRBJ1-2; 9 bases agree with TRBD1. Germline trimming cut 6 bases from V and 8 bases from J; bases unmatched to any gene: 10. CDR3 length equals 14 residues. Germline CDR1 reads SEHNR; CDR2 reads FQNEAQ (reference sequence). The CDR3 region has the DNA TGTGCCAGCAGACCCGTCCGGGACAGGGAAGGCTACACCTTC. It specifies CASRPVRDREGYTF.

The chain recombines TRBV15 with TRBJ1-2; weak D call: TRBD1 (6 bases). This CDR3 is 16 amino acids long. Germline V lookup: CDR1 LNHNV, CDR2 YYDKDF (reference sequence). V was shortened by 0 bases and J by 7 bases, with 18 bases between the two germline ends. Here the CDR3 reads CATSRDATGWGSGYTF. The CDR3 DNA is TGTGCCACCAGCAGAGATGCGACAGGATGGGGATCTGGCTACACCTTC. The entire variable domain, with the rest obtained from reference TRBV15 and TRBJ1-2, is as follows: DAMVIQNPRYQVTQFGKPVTLSCSQTLNHNVMYWYQQKSSQAPKLLFHYYDKDFNNEADTPDNFQSRRPNTSFCFLDIRSPGLGDTAMYLCATSRDATGWGSGYTFGSGTRLTVV.

The chain recombines TRBV3-1 (or the pseudogene TRBV3-2) with TRBJ2-1, with D hard to call. Trimming removed 6 bases at V and 2 bases at J, with 8 bases between. CDR1 LGHDT and CDR2 YNNKEL come from the germline V gene (reference sequence). The CDR3 is 13 residues long. CDR3 residues: CASRDRAYNEQFF. The CDR3 bases are TGTGCCAGCAGGGATCGGGCCTACAATGAGCAGTTCTTC.

This clone was seen a single time. The rearrangement joins TRBV6-6 to TRBJ1-2, with 10 bases matching TRBD1. The ends lost 2 bases at V and 8 bases at J; junction bases unmatched: 5. CDR1 is MNHNY and CDR2 is SVGAGI in the germline V gene (reference sequence). This CDR3 contains 14 residues. CDR3: CASSYDRGLKGYTF. The CDR3 region has the DNA TGTGCCAGCAGTTACGACAGGGGGCTTAAGGGCTACACCTTC.

The chain employs TRBV11-2 and TRBJ1-3; 7 bases map to TRBD1. J gave up 4 bases and V 5 bases, and 5 bases lay outside the gene matches. The CDR3 is 14 residues long. Germline V gene sequence: CDR1 SGHAT, CDR2 FQNNGV. The CDR3 coding sequence is TGTGCCAGCAGCCGCACAGGGGAGGGAAACACCATATATTTT. It codes for CASSRTGEGNTIYF.

This clone was detected only once. The chain recombines TRBV7-3 with TRBJ2-7; the D gene is possibly TRBD2 (5 bases). Germline V gene data show CDR1 as SGHTA and CDR2 as FQGTGA. This CDR3 has 13 amino acids. Trimming took off 2 bases at V and 6 bases at J, with 11 bases between the two ends. The CDR3 loop reads CASSLGLEGEQYF. DNA for the CDR3: TGTGCCAGCAGCTTAGGACTCGAAGGCGAGCAGTACTTC.

This clone was seen once. The rearrangement uses TRBV2 and TRBJ1-5; TRBD1 aligns across 8 bases. The CDR3 extends over 15 amino acids. CDR1 is SNHLY, CDR2 FYNNEI, per germline. The J segment lost 2 bases and the V segment lost 6 bases, leaving 6 bases of the junction unmatched. The DNA for the CDR3 is TGTGCCAGCAGCCAACAGGGGGGGGGCAATCAGCCCCAGCATTTT. This gives the protein CASSQQGGGNQPQHF.

The genes are TRBV9 and TRBJ2-5; 8 bases are a match to TRBD2. V lost 2 bases and J lost 4; bases outside the gene matches: 10. Germline loops: CDR1 SGDLS, CDR2 YYNGEE. The CDR3 is made up of 16 amino acids. CDR3 loop: CASSVRPLAGSETQYF. Written as DNA, the CDR3 is TGTGCCAGCAGCGTTCGACCCCTAGCGGGTTCAGAGACCCAGTACTTC.

The genes are TRBV2 and TRBJ1-6; D is unclear. CDR3 size: 15 residues. The V gene lost 0 bases and the J gene lost 9 bases, with 12 bases spanning the gap. CDR1 SNHLY and CDR2 FYNNEI come from the germline V gene. CDR3 sequence: CASSEALGQTSPLHF. Written as DNA, the CDR3 is TGTGCCAGCAGTGAAGCGCTGGGCCAGACTTCACCCCTCCACTTT.

As concerns this clone: The same CDR3 can be traced to other DNA sequences in this sample. The chain has TRBV5-1 and TRBJ2-3; no reliable D call. CDR1 and CDR2 (germline): SGHRS, YFSETQ. V was pared by 0 bases and J by 2 bases, with 7 bases between. The CDR3 spans 14 residues. In DNA form, the CDR3 reads TGCGCCAGCAGCTTGGGGCTCCCCACAGATACGCAGTATTTT. This encodes CASSLGLPTDTQYF.

This rearrangement joins TRBV9 to TRBJ2-5, with unresolved D. The CDR3 is 13 amino acids. Germline CDR1 reads SGDLS; CDR2 reads YYNGEE. Trimming removed 4 bases from V and 1 base from J, with 8 bases in between. DNA for the CDR3: TGTGCCAGCAGCCCCGGGTCCCAAGAGACCCAGTACTTC. Encoded protein: CASSPGSQETQYF.

V gene TRBV14 combines with J gene TRBJ2-1; 9 nucleotides match TRBD1. CDR1 and CDR2 (germline): SGHDN, FVKESK. This CDR3 is 15 amino acids long. Unmatched junction bases numbered 10, after V lost 4 bases and J lost 9 bases. The DNA for the CDR3 is TGTGCCAGCAGCCGCCCCGGGACAGGGTTTCGTGAGCAGTTCTTC. The encoded protein is CASSRPGTGFREQFF.

CDR3 bases: TGTGCTAGTGGTTTGGTACTAGGCGAGCAGTACTTC. Translation: CASGLVLGEQYF. The V and J genes are TRBV12-5 and TRBJ2-7, with a possible D match to TRBD2 (5 bases). The CDR3 has 12 residues. Germline V gene data show CDR1 as LGHNT and CDR2 as FRNRAP. Trimming took off 0 bases at V and 6 bases at J, with 6 bases between the two ends.

The V gene is TRBV5-1, the J gene TRBJ2-5, with 10 bases that match TRBD2. V was pared by 4 bases and J by 1 base, with 7 bases of the junction left unmatched. Germline CDR1 SGHRS, CDR2 YFSETQ. The CDR3 has 16 amino acids. DNA of the CDR3: TGCGCCAGCAGCAAACCTAGCGGGGGCCTCCAAGAGACCCAGTACTTC. This translates into CASSKPSGGLQETQYF.

This chain uses TRBV19 with TRBJ1-6; 9 bases align to TRBD1. Trimming at V came to 3 bases and at J to 7 bases, leaving 10 bases not matched to a gene. Germline CDR1 is LNHDA and CDR2 is SQIVND (reference sequence). CDR3 size: 17 residues. The CDR3 sequence is CASSIQARQGDNSPLHF. The CDR3 DNA reads TGTGCCAGTAGTATCCAGGCCCGACAGGGGGACAATTCACCCCTCCACTTT.

The chain links TRBV5-1 to TRBJ2-7; 9 bases align to TRBD1. CDR1 and CDR2 (germline): SGHRS, YFSETQ. This CDR3 contains 15 residues. V shed 0 bases, J shed 4 bases, and the junction held 5 bases outside the gene matches. CDR3 in DNA: TGCGCCAGCAGCTTGGGGGGACAGGGAACGTACGAGCAGTACTTC. This sequence encodes CASSLGGQGTYEQYF.

V usage is TRBV28 and J usage is TRBJ1-5; D uncertain. V was pared by 3 bases and J by 9 bases, with 15 bases between. Germline V lookup: CDR1 MDHEN, CDR2 SYDVKM. This CDR3 has 14 amino acids. The CDR3 DNA follows: TGTGCCAGCAGTTTGGCACCGCCCACGGGGCCCCAGCATTTT. Amino acid sequence: CASSLAPPTGPQHF. The variable domain in full, with the rest retrieved from reference TRBV28 and TRBJ1-5, is DVKVTQSSRYLVKRTGEKVFLECVQDMDHENMFWYRQDPGLGLRLIYFSYDVKMKEKGDIPEGYSVSREKKERFSLILESASTNQTSMYLCASSLAPPTGPQHFGDGTRLSIL.

The J gene is TRBJ2-3, the V gene TRBV12-3 or TRBV12-4; D remains ambiguous. The ends were cut back, 8 bases at V and 8 bases at J, with 14 bases in the middle. The CDR3 consists of 12 residues. The CDR3 reads CASETRERTQYF. CDR3 coding DNA: TGTGCCAGCGAGACCCGCGAGCGTACGCAGTATTTT.

This chain uses TRBV5-1 with TRBJ2-7, with TRBD1 matching 9 bases. The V gene end was trimmed by 0 bases and the J gene end by 6 bases; junction bases not matched to a gene: 16. The germline V gene encodes CDR1 SGHRS and CDR2 YFSETQ. The CDR3 length is 18 residues. CDR3 coding DNA: TGCGCCAGCAGCTTGGAGGGTCGAGGGACAGGGCTGGATCCCGAGCAGTACTTC. Protein product: CASSLEGRGTGLDPEQYF.

V gene TRBV7-9 combines with J gene TRBJ1-6; D unresolved. There are 13 residues in the CDR3. Germline CDR1 SEHNR, CDR2 FQNEAQ (reference sequence). Deletions cut 1 base from V and 8 bases from J, with 6 bases between. CDR3 nucleotides: TGTGCCAGCAGCTTAGATGAGGATTCACCCCTCCACTTT. Protein sequence: CASSLDEDSPLHF.

This clone was detected once. The chain has TRBV10-3 and TRBJ2-3, with D maybe TRBD1 (6 bases). Germline V gene data show CDR1 as ENHRY and CDR2 as SYGVKD. V lost 6 bases, J lost 2 bases, and 15 bases lay in between. The CDR3 spans 15 residues. CDR3 protein: CAIRNRERDTDTQYF. DNA of the CDR3: TGTGCCATCAGAAACAGGGAGCGCGACACAGATACGCAGTATTTT.

The chain is built from TRBV6-2 or TRBV6-3 and TRBJ2-2; a possible D gene is TRBD1 (5 bases). V shed 5 bases and J shed 6 bases, with 22 bases lying between them. Germline V gives CDR1 MNHEY, CDR2 SVGEGT. The CDR3 is 17 residues long. DNA of the CDR3: TGTGCCAGCAGTCCCCTAGGCAGGGCGTACTTATCCGGGGAGCTGTTTTTT. Amino acids: CASSPLGRAYLSGELFF.

This clone was observed once. The chain joins TRBV6-5 to TRBJ2-5; 8 nucleotides match TRBD2. The CDR3 runs to 13 residues. The J segment lost 5 bases and the V segment lost 10 bases, leaving 9 bases of the junction unmatched. The germline V gene encodes CDR1 MNHEY and CDR2 SVGAGI. The CDR3 loop reads CATRRGVEETQYF. The CDR3 region has the DNA TGTGCCACGAGGCGGGGGGTGGAGGAGACCCAGTACTTC.

The rearrangement uses TRBV18 and TRBJ2-5; 9 bases are shared with TRBD2. CDR1 KGHSH and CDR2 LQKENI come from the germline V gene. Trimming at V came to 3 bases and at J to 1 base, leaving 3 bases not matched to a gene. This CDR3 spans 15 amino acids. The CDR3 region has the DNA TGTGCCAGCTCACCGAGCGGGGGGCCCCAAGAGACCCAGTACTTC. Amino acid sequence: CASSPSGGPQETQYF.

The chain uses TRBV7-2 and TRBJ2-5; 12 bases line up with TRBD2. Germline V gene data show CDR1 as SGHTA and CDR2 as FQGNSA. The CDR3 totals 16 residues. After removal of 5 bases from V and 5 bases from J, the junction contained 9 bases not matched to a gene. Here the CDR3 DNA reads TGTGCCAGCAGCCCCCCCGGACTAGCGGGGTCGGAGACCCAGTACTTC. It specifies CASSPPGLAGSETQYF.

V and J are TRBV19 and TRBJ1-1; D might be TRBD1 (5 bases). Germline-derived CDR1 and CDR2 are LNHDA and SQIVND (reference sequence). This CDR3 has 15 residues. The V and J ends lost 0 bases and 3 bases respectively, with 11 bases between them. CDR3 region: CASSIEGGRDTEAFF. The CDR3 DNA sequence: TGTGCCAGTAGTATAGAGGGGGGACGGGACACTGAAGCTTTCTTT.

The J gene is TRBJ1-5, the V gene TRBV5-6; D is uncertain. The germline V gene has CDR1 SGHDT and CDR2 YYEEEE. Trimming took 1 base from V and 4 from J, leaving 3 bases between them. This CDR3 contains 12 residues. The CDR3 spells CASSLLNQPQHF. In DNA, the CDR3 is TGTGCCAGCAGCTTGCTGAATCAGCCCCAGCATTTT.